These 10 T cell receptor beta chains originate from one sample sequenced in a study of blood T cell repertoires in COVID-19 (dated by TCRdb to the early 2020s). Library creation used the immunoSEQ multiplex PCR assay. TCRdb re-hosts the immuneACCESS table, in-frame sequences only. Its copies lack some clones; in the studies checked, an unresolved V gene accounts for under half of them, and the cause for the rest is not known. The sample table records about 360,000 clones; 86% of these occur just once. The ten largest clones take up less than 9% of the sample. The sample taken for sequencing was peripheral blood. The receptors were sampled from an older woman with COVID-19, enrolled during active disease.

V usage is TRBV5-4 and J usage is TRBJ2-4; 7 bases align to TRBD2. The CDR3 contains 16 residues. After removal of 3 bases from V and 5 bases from J, the junction contained 11 bases not matched to a gene. Germline loops: CDR1 SGHNT, CDR2 YYREEE (reference sequence). CDR3 protein: CASSSGGSGLQNIQYF. The DNA of the CDR3 is TGTGCCAGCAGCTCTGGGGGTAGCGGGCTACAAAACATTCAGTACTTC.

The chain recombines TRBV6-1 with TRBJ1-3; possible D gene TRBD1, 5 bases. Germline V CDR1 and CDR2: MNHNS, SASEGT. The CDR3 totals 16 residues. V was clipped by 2 bases and J by 0 bases, with 11 bases between them. CDR3 sequence: CASSESVQVSGNTIYF. CDR3 DNA: TGTGCCAGCAGTGAATCTGTACAGGTCTCTGGAAACACCATATATTTT.

This clone was observed once. The chain uses TRBV4-1 and TRBJ2-1; TRBD2 matches at 10 bases. The CDR3 length is 16 residues. With 1 base clipped from V and 7 bases from J, the junction kept 7 bases outside the gene matches. In germline, CDR1 is MGHRA, CDR2 YSYEKL. The CDR3 reads CASSQVGSGGWNEQFF. CDR3 bases: TGCGCCAGCAGCCAAGTTGGTAGCGGGGGGTGGAATGAGCAGTTCTTC.

The chain is built from TRBV6-5 and TRBJ1-1; D is ambiguous. Germline assignment: CDR1 MNHEY and CDR2 SVGAGI. The CDR3 has 14 residues. V lost 10 bases and J 1 base, leaving 16 bases between the germline ends. CDR3 sequence (DNA): TGTGCCACCTACCGAGGTTCTCGGAACACTGAAGCTTTCTTT. It encodes CATYRGSRNTEAFF.

The V gene is TRBV6-5, the J gene TRBJ1-2, with D perhaps matching TRBD1 (5 bases). CDR1 and CDR2 (germline): MNHEY, SVGAGI. This CDR3 has 16 amino acids. The germline V and J ends were trimmed by 2 bases and 5 bases, with 18 bases remaining between them. CDR3 coding DNA: TGTGCCAGCAGTTACGCGGTCGGGGGATTTCTTTATGGCTACACCTTC. Its translation is CASSYAVGGFLYGYTF.

The CDR3 reads CASSQDMGGTGELFF. CDR3 nucleotide sequence: TGTGCCAGCAGCCAAGATATGGGGGGCACCGGGGAGCTGTTTTTT. The rearrangement joins TRBV3-1 (or the pseudogene TRBV3-2) to TRBJ2-2; D perhaps matches TRBD2 (6 bases). CDR3 length: 15 residues. The ends were cut back, 0 bases at V and 4 bases at J, with 9 bases in the middle. Germline loops: CDR1 LGHDT, CDR2 YNNKEL (reference sequence).

As DNA, the CDR3 is TGTGCCAGCAGTCAACAGAATGAAGCTTTCTTT. Translated: CASSQQNEAFF. V usage is TRBV6-5 and J usage is TRBJ1-1; D remains unclear. The CDR3 extends over 11 amino acids. Germline CDR1 MNHEY, CDR2 SVGAGI. V lost 5 bases to trimming and J lost 7 bases, with 8 bases between them.

The V call is TRBV6-5, the J call TRBJ2-3; TRBD1 matches at 11 bases. Trimming at V came to 7 bases and at J to 5 bases, leaving 5 bases not matched to a gene. CDR1 is MNHEY, CDR2 SVGAGI, per germline. The CDR3 is 14 amino acids. CDR3 in amino acids: CASTGQGAGDTQYF. CDR3 DNA sequence: TGTGCCAGCACAGGACAGGGGGCAGGAGATACGCAGTATTTT.

The CDR3 loop reads CASSLVERGGVFF. CDR3 nucleotides: TGTGCCAGCAGCTTAGTCGAAAGAGGGGGCGTGTTTTTT. This chain connects TRBV7-6 to TRBJ1-4, with 7 bases matching TRBD1. CDR3 length: 13 residues. The junction had 8 bases not matched to a gene; V was cut back by 1 base and J by 15 bases. Per the germline V gene, CDR1 is SGHVS and CDR2 is FNYEAQ.

The chain uses TRBV30 and TRBJ1-2, with D perhaps matching TRBD1 (5 bases). CDR1 is GTSNPN and CDR2 is SVGIG in the germline V gene (reference sequence). V lost 5 bases and J lost 4, with 11 bases in between. CDR3 size: 12 residues. CDR3 nucleotides: TGTGCCTGGGAAGGAGGGGCCTATGGCTACACCTTC. Protein sequence: CAWEGGAYGYTF.